This TCR beta chain was obtained from a study of T cell repertoires in cytomegalovirus infection. About the research overall: It was recently identified HLA-C-restricted and well-studied HLA-B-restricted CMV epitopes that the study used. From public TCR beta signatures came an indication of both CMV infection and matching HLA type.

In regard to this clonotype: Its target is not known.

Trimming cost V 2 bases and J 1 base, with 11 bases left between them. The CDR3 spans 16 residues. Per the germline V gene, CDR1 is MNHEY and CDR2 is SMNVEV (reference sequence). Study-wide points: Clonotype analysis showed dominance of the ex vivo response by HLA-C-restricted CMV-specific TCR beta clonotypes.

TCRdb itself ran the reads through MiXCR, one entry per CDR3 protein. The sample holds fewer than 850,000 distinct CDR3 sequences, 25% to 35% seen once. The TCR was taken from a human donor in good health (CMV status not recorded). Some clones in this sample may be carry-over from other donors' samples. This chain links TRBV27 with TRBJ1-4; D remains unclear. Source: cultured CD8+ T cells from PBMCs, taken from culture after CMV antigen stimulation. The CDR3 sequence is CASSLGFGVTNEKLFF. DNA for the CDR3: TGTGCCAGCAGTTTAGGCTTCGGGGTAACTAATGAAAAACTGTTTTTT.